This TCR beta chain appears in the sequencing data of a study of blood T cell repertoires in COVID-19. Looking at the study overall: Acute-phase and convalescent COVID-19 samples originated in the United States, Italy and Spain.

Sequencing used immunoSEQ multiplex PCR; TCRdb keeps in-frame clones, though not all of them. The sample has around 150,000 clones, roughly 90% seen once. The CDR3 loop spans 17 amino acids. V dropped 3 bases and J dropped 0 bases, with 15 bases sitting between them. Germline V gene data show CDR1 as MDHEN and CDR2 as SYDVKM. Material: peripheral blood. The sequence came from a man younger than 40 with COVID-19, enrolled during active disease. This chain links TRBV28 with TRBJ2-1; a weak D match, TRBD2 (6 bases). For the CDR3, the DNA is TGTGCCAGCAGTTTCCCTAGCGTAGCCTCCTCCTACAATGAGCAGTTCTTC. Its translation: CASSFPSVASSYNEQFF.